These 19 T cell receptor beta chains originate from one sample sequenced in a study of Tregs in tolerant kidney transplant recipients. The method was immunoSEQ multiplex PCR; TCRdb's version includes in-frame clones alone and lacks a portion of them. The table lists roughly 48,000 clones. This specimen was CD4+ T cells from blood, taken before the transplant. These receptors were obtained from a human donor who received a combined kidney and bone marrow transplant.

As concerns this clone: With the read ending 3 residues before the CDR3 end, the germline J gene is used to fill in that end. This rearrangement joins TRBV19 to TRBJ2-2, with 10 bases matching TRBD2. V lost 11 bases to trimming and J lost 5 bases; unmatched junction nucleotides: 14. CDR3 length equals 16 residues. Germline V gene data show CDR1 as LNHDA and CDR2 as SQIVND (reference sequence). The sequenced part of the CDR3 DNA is TGTGCCTCCAAGGAACTAGCGGGAACGGAAACCGGGGAG. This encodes CASKELAGTETGE. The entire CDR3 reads CASKELAGTETGELFF.

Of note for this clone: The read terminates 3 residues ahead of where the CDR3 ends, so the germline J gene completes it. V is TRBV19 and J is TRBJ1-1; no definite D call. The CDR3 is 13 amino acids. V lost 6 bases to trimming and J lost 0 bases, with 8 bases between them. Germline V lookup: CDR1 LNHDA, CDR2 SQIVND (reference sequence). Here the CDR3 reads CASRMRLNTEAFF. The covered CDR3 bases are TGTGCCAGTAGGATGCGGTTGAACACTGAA. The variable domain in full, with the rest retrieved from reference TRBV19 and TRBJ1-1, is DGGITQSPKYLFRKEGQNVTLSCEQNLNHDAMYWYRQDPGQGLRLIYYSQIVNDFQKGDIAEGYSVSREKKESFPLTVTSAQKNPTAFYLCASRMRLNTEAFFGQGTRLTVV.

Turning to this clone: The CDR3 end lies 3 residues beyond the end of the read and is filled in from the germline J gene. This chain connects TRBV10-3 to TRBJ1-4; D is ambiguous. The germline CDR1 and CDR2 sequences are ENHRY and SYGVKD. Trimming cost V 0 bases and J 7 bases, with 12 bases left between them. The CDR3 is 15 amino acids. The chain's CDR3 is CAISESRTLGEKLFF. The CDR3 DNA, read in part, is TGTGCCATCAGTGAGTCAAGGACTCTCGGTGAAAAA.

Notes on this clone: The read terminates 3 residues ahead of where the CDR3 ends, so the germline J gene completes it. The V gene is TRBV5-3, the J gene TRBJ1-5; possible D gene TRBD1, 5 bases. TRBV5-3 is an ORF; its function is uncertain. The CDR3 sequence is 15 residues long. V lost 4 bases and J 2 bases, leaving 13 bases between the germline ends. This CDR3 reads CARSKRGEGNQPQHF. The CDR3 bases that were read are TGTGCCAGAAGCAAAAGGGGTGAAGGCAATCAGCCC.

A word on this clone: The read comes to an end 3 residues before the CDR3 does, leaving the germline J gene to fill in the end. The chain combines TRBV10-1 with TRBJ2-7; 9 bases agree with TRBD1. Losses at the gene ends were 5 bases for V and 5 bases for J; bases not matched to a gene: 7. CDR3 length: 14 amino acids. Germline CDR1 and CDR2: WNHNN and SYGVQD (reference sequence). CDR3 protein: CASSNPGTGNEQYF. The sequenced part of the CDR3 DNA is TGCGCCAGCAGTAATCCCGGGACAGGGAACGAG.

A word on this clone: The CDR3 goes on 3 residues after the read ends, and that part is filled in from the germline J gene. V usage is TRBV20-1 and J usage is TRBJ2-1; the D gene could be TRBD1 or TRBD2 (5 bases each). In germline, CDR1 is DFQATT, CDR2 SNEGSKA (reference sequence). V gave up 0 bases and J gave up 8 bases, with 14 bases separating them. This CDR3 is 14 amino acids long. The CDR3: CSARESRGVDEQFF. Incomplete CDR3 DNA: TGCAGTGCTAGAGAAAGCAGAGGGGTCGATGAG.

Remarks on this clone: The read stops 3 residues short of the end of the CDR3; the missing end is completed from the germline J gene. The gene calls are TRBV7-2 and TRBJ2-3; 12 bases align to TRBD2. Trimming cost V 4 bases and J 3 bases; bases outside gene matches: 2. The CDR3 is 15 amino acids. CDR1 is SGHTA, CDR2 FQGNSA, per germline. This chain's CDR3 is CASSSSGRGTDTQYF. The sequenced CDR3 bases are TGTGCCAGCAGCTCTAGCGGGAGGGGTACAGATACG.

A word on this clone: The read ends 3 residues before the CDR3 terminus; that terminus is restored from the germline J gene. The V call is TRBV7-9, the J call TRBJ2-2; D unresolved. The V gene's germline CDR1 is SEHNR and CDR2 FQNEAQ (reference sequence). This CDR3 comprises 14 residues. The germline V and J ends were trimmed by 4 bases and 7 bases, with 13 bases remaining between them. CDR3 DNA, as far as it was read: TGTGCCAGCAGCTCCGAGTCCAGATACGGGGAG. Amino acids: CASSSESRYGE. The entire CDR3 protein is CASSSESRYGELFF.

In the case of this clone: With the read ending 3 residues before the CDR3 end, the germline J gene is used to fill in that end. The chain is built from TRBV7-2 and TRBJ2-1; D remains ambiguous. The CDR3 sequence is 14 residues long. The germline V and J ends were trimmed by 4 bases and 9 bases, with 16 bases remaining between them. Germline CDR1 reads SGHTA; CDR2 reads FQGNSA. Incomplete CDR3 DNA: TGTGCCAGCAGCTATGAGACCAGGAACATTGAG. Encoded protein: CASSYETRNIE. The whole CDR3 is CASSYETRNIEQFF.

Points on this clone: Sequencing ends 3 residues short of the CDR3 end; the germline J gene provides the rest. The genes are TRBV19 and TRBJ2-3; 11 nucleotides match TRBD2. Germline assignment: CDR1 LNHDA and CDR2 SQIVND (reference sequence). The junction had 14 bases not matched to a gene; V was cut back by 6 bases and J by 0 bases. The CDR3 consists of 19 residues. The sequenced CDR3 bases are TGTGCCAGTAGGGTTAGCGGGAGGGCCGGCAGCCCAAGCACAGATACG. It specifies CASRVSGRAGSPSTDT. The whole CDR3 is CASRVSGRAGSPSTDTQYF.

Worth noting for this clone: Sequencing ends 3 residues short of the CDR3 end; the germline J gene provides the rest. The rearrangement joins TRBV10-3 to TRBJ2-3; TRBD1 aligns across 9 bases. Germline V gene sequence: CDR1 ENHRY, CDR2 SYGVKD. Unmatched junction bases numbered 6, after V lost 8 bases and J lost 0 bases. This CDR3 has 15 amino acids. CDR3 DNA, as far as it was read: TGTGCCATCTCCCCGGGACAGGGAAGCACAGATACG. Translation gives CAISPGQGSTDT. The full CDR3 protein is CAISPGQGSTDTQYF.

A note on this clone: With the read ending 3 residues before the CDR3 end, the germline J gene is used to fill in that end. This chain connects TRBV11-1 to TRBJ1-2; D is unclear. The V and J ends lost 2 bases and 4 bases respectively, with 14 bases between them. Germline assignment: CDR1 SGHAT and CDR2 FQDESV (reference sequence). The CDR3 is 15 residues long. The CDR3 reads CASSLSAEISYGYTF. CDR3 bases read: TGTGCCAGCAGCTTAAGCGCAGAAATTTCCTATGGC.

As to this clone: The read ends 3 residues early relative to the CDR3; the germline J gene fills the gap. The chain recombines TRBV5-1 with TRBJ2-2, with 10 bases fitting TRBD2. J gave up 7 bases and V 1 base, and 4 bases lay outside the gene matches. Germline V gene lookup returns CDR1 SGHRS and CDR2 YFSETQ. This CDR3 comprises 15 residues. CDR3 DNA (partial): TGCGCCAGCAGCTTGACTAGCGGGACGGACGGGGAG. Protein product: CASSLTSGTDGE. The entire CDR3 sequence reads CASSLTSGTDGELFF. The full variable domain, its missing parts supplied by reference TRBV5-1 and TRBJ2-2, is KAGVTQTPRYLIKTRGQQVTLSCSPISGHRSVSWYQQTPGQGLQFLFEYFSETQRNKGNFPGRFSGRQFSNSRSEMNVSTLELGDSALYLCASSLTSGTDGELFFGEGSRLTVL.

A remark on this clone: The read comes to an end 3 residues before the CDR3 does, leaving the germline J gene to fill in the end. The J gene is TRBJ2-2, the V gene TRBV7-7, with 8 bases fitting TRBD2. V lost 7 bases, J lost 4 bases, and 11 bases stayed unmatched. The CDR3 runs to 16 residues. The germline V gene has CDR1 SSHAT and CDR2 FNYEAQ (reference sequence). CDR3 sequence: CASTKGGLGTTGELFF. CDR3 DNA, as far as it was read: TGTGCCAGCACCAAAGGGGGACTAGGGACCACCGGGGAG.

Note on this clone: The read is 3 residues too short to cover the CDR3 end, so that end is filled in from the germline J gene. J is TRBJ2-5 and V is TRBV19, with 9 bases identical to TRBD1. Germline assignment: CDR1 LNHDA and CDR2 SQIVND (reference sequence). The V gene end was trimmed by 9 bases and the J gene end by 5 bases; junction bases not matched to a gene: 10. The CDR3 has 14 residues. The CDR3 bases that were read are TGTGCCAGCCAAACACAGGGGGCAGGGGAGACC. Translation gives CASQTQGAGET. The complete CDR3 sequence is CASQTQGAGETQYF. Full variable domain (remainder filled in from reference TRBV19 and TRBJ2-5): DGGITQSPKYLFRKEGQNVTLSCEQNLNHDAMYWYRQDPGQGLRLIYYSQIVNDFQKGDIAEGYSVSREKKESFPLTVTSAQKNPTAFYLCASQTQGAGETQYFGPGTRLLVL.

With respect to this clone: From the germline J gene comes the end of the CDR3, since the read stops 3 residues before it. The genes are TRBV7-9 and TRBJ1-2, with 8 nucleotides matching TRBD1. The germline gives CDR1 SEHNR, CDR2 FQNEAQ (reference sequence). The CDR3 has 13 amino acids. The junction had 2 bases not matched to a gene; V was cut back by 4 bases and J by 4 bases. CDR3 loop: CASSSGQVYGYTF. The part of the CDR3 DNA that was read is TGTGCCAGCAGCTCGGGACAGGTCTATGGC.

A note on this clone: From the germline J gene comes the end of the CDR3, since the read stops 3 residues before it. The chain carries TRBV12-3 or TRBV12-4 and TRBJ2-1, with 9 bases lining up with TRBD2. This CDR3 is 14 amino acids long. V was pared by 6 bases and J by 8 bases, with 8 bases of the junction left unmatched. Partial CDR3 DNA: TGTGCCAGCAGCCTTAGCGGGAGTTCAGATGAG. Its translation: CASSLSGSSDE. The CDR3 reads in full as CASSLSGSSDEQFF.

The CDR3: CSARDYSGTSGRDTDTQYF. The sequenced CDR3 bases are TGCAGTGCTAGAGATTATTCCGGGACTAGCGGGAGGGACACAGATACG. The chain couples TRBV20-1 to TRBJ2-3; 16 bases align to TRBD2. The read terminates 3 residues ahead of where the CDR3 ends, so the germline J gene completes it. V lost 0 bases and J lost 2; bases outside the gene matches: 8. Germline-derived CDR1 and CDR2 are DFQATT and SNEGSKA (reference sequence). CDR3 length equals 19 residues.

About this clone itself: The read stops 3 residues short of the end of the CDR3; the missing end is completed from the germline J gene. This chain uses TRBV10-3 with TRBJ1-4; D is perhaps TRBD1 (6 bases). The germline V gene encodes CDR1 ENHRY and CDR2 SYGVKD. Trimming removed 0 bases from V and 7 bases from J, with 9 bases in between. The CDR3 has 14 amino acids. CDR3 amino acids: CAISESTTGEKLFF. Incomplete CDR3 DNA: TGTGCCATCAGTGAGTCGACGACAGGTGAAAAA.